The 20 T cell receptor beta chains reported below all come from one sample, sequenced in a study of T cells in Graves' hyperthyroidism and ophthalmopathy. What was amplified from RNA transcripts were TCR beta CDR3 regions. Primed by the HTBI set, a first-round RT-PCR was run on the TCR CDR3. TCRdb fed the multiplex PCR reads into MiXCR, producing one record per CDR3 protein. The top ten hold roughly 17% of the sample, which has around 700,000 distinct CDR3 sequences, around a sixth seen once. Sequences were obtained from blood. The receptor set was obtained from a woman between 45 and 60 years old with Graves' hyperthyroidism that later progressed to Graves' ophthalmopathy.

The chain uses TRBV7-6 and TRBJ2-5, with D unclear. The CDR3 runs 12 residues. The V gene lost 2 bases and the J gene lost 3 bases, with 4 bases spanning the gap. CDR1 and CDR2 from the germline V gene are SGHVS and FNYEAQ. This CDR3 reads CASSLIEETQYF. The CDR3 DNA is TGTGCCAGCAGCTTAATCGAAGAGACCCAGTACTTC.

The rearrangement links TRBV20-1 to TRBJ1-3; maybe TRBD1 (6 bases). From germline, CDR1 is DFQATT and CDR2 SNEGSKA (reference sequence). V dropped 5 bases and J dropped 3 bases, with 17 bases sitting between them. This CDR3 has 15 amino acids. CDR3 nucleotide sequence: TGCAGTGCTTCTCGAAGGGACAATTATGGAAACACCATATATTTT. Translating gives CSASRRDNYGNTIYF.

As for this clonotype: Since a much larger clone is just one base distant, this may be a read error. The chain employs TRBV20-1 and TRBJ2-2; 13 positions agree with TRBD2. Unmatched junction bases numbered 11, after V lost 0 bases and J lost 7 bases. The CDR3 sequence is 18 residues long. In germline, CDR1 is DFQATT, CDR2 SNEGSKA (reference sequence). CDR3 nucleotide sequence: TGCAGTGCTAGAGACCCACTAGCGGGGGGGCCGGACATCGGGGAGCTGTTTTTT. Protein product: CSARDPLAGGPDIGELFF.

This clonotype appeared a few times. This chain links TRBV7-9 with TRBJ2-6; D remains unclear. The germline V gene has CDR1 SEHNR and CDR2 FQNEAQ (reference sequence). The V gene lost 1 base and the J gene lost 4 bases, with 8 bases spanning the gap. The CDR3 totals 15 residues. The CDR3 coding sequence is TGTGCCAGCAGCTTAGTAATACCCGGGGCCAACGTCCTGACTTTC. The encoded protein is CASSLVIPGANVLTF. Complete variable domain (other parts from reference TRBV7-9 and TRBJ2-6): DTGVSQNPRHKITKRGQNVTFRCDPISEHNRLYWYRQTLGQGPEFLTYFQNEAQLEKSRLLSDRFSAERPKGSFSTLEIQRTEQGDSAMYLCASSLVIPGANVLTFGAGSRLTVL.

In this sample, this clonotype turned up a few times. The rearrangement links TRBV12-3 or TRBV12-4 to TRBJ2-5; a possible D gene is TRBD2 (6 bases). V lost 2 bases, J lost 11 bases, and 15 bases lay in between. The CDR3 consists of 13 residues. CDR3 nucleotide sequence: TGTGCCAGCAGTTTAACTAGCCGAAACCTACAGTACTTC. Translation: CASSLTSRNLQYF.

This clonotype was counted a few times. The chain is built from TRBV10-1 and TRBJ2-1, with 7 bases matching TRBD2. The V gene's germline CDR1 is WNHNN and CDR2 SYGVQD (reference sequence). V was pared by 3 bases and J by 0 bases, with 5 bases of the junction left unmatched. CDR3 size: 16 residues. DNA of the CDR3: TGCGCCAGCAGTGAAGCGCGGGGGAGCTCCTACAATGAGCAGTTCTTC. This sequence encodes CASSEARGSSYNEQFF.

The chain carries TRBV15 and TRBJ2-1; D is possibly TRBD2 (6 bases). CDR1 LNHNV and CDR2 YYDKDF come from the germline V gene (reference sequence). V gave up 4 bases and J gave up 6 bases, with 16 bases separating them. The CDR3 sequence is 15 residues long. CDR3 coding DNA: TGTGCCACCAGCACCCGCCGACTAGTGTTCAATGAGCAGTTCTTC. Translation: CATSTRRLVFNEQFF.

The rearrangement joins TRBV5-1 to TRBJ2-7; D ambiguous. The CDR3 is 14 residues long. The germline gives CDR1 SGHRS, CDR2 YFSETQ. V was clipped by 3 bases and J by 5 bases, with 15 bases between them. CDR3 DNA sequence: TGCGCCAGCAGCTCTATTGATTTGCTCGACGAGCAGTACTTC. It yields the protein CASSSIDLLDEQYF.

This clonotype has more than one count but fewer than ten. This chain uses TRBV15 with TRBJ1-2; D is undetermined. Per germline, CDR1 LNHNV and CDR2 YYDKDF (reference sequence). The germline V and J ends were trimmed by 2 bases and 0 bases, with 10 bases remaining between them. The CDR3 is made up of 15 amino acids. The CDR3 loop is CATSRNSNTNYGYTF. CDR3 nucleotide sequence: TGTGCCACCAGCAGAAATTCTAATACTAACTATGGCTACACCTTC.

As for this clonotype: Without the conserved terminal phenylalanine or tryptophan, this CDR3 likely stems from a read error. V is TRBV11-2 and J is TRBJ1-1; D is undetermined. The CDR3 extends over 13 amino acids. Deletions cut 3 bases from V and 4 bases from J, with 9 bases between. Germline values: CDR1 SGHAT, CDR2 FQNNGV. This CDR3 is CASSFFVGTEAFS. The CDR3 region has the DNA TGTGCCAGCAGCTTTTTCGTGGGCACTGAAGCTTTCTCT.

This clonotype was seen ten or more times. This chain links TRBV5-5 with TRBJ1-1; D gene uncertain. V lost 3 bases and J lost 4, with 7 bases in between. The length of the CDR3 is 12 residues. Germline-derived CDR1 and CDR2 are SGHKS and YYEKEE (reference sequence). The CDR3 region is CASSSPRTEAFF. The CDR3 nucleotides are TGTGCCAGCAGCTCGCCGCGCACTGAAGCTTTCTTT.

Ten or more counts support this clonotype. The rearrangement uses TRBV20-1 and TRBJ1-2, with 7 bases identical to TRBD1. Germline CDR1 is DFQATT and CDR2 is SNEGSKA (reference sequence). The CDR3 has 11 amino acids. After removal of 5 bases from V and 4 bases from J, the junction contained 1 base not matched to a gene. Here the CDR3 reads CSAGQVYGYTF. CDR3 in DNA: TGCAGTGCTGGACAGGTCTATGGCTACACCTTC.

On this clonotype: A read error may be the cause here, since a much bigger clone is one base away. The chain combines TRBV12-3 or TRBV12-4 with TRBJ2-2; D might be TRBD1 or TRBD2, each matching 5 bases. The CDR3 runs 13 residues. V dropped 7 bases and J dropped 6 bases, with 12 bases sitting between them. CDR3 region: CASNQRDPGELFF. In DNA, the CDR3 is TGTGCCAGCAACCAGAGGGACCCCGGGGAGCTGTTTTTT.

This clonotype was counted at least ten times. The rearrangement links TRBV27 to TRBJ2-7; 7 bases map to TRBD2. The ends lost 0 bases at V and 5 bases at J; junction bases unmatched: 19. Germline-derived CDR1 and CDR2 are MNHEY and SMNVEV (reference sequence). This CDR3 contains 19 residues. CDR3 protein: CASSLSRRASSGAMNEQYF. In DNA form, the CDR3 reads TGTGCCAGCAGTTTATCTAGGCGGGCTTCCAGCGGGGCAATGAACGAGCAGTACTTC.

This clonotype was recorded many times. In DNA form, the CDR3 reads TGTGCCAGCAGTGAACGGGACGCTTATAATGAGCAGTTCTTC. Its protein is CASSERDAYNEQFF. The chain joins TRBV2 to TRBJ2-1; D tentatively fits TRBD1 or TRBD2 (5 bases each). This CDR3 is built from 14 residues. V shed 2 bases and J shed 7 bases, with 12 bases lying between them. In germline, CDR1 is SNHLY, CDR2 FYNNEI.

This clonotype has at least ten counts. This chain joins TRBV12-3 or TRBV12-4 and TRBJ1-5; D remains unclear. V lost 2 bases, J lost 6 bases, and 5 bases lay in between. The CDR3 is 12 amino acids. CDR3 sequence reads: CASSLYIQPQHF. Written as DNA, the CDR3 is TGTGCCAGCAGTTTATACATTCAGCCCCAGCATTTT.

This clonotype was recorded a few times. V and J are TRBV11-2 and TRBJ1-5, with 11 bases fitting TRBD1. CDR1 is SGHAT, CDR2 FQNNGV, per germline. This CDR3 is 17 amino acids long. V lost 4 bases to trimming and J lost 3 bases; unmatched junction nucleotides: 8. The CDR3 bases are TGTGCCAGCAGCTCTGACCGGGACAGGGGGTACAATCAGCCCCAGCATTTT. This sequence encodes CASSSDRDRGYNQPQHF.

This clonotype was detected only a few times. This sequence joins TRBV14 and TRBJ1-1, with no clear D. The CDR3 runs 12 residues. The ends were cut back, 8 bases at V and 4 bases at J, with 11 bases in the middle. CDR1 and CDR2 (germline): SGHDN, FVKESK. CDR3 nucleotide sequence: TGTGCCAGCGTGGATCGGAGCACTGAAGCTTTCTTT. The encoded protein is CASVDRSTEAFF.

This clonotype showed up just a few times. The chain joins TRBV5-1 to TRBJ1-6; a weak D match, TRBD1 (6 bases). Germline V lookup: CDR1 SGHRS, CDR2 YFSETQ. This CDR3 has 14 residues. V gave up 2 bases and J gave up 9 bases, with 12 bases separating them. The CDR3 protein is CASSLGRGTSPLHF. Here the CDR3 DNA reads TGCGCCAGCAGCTTAGGCAGGGGTACTTCACCCCTCCACTTT.

There are a few counts of this clonotype. This chain connects TRBV14 to TRBJ2-1, with 7 positions matching TRBD1. The CDR3 contains 15 residues. The J segment lost 2 bases and the V segment lost 2 bases, leaving 3 bases of the junction unmatched. The germline V gene has CDR1 SGHDN and CDR2 FVKESK. CDR3 protein: CASSQWQGAYNEQFF. In nucleotides, the CDR3 is TGTGCCAGCAGCCAATGGCAGGGGGCCTACAATGAGCAGTTCTTC.